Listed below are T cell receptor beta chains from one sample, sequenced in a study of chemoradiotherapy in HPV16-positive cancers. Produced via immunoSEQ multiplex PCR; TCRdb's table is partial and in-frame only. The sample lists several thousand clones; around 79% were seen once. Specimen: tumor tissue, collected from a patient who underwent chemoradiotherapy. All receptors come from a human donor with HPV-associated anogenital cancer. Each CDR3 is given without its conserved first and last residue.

cdr3_aa: ASSHGSSGANVLT; v_call: TRBV19
cdr3_aa: ASSFWEGNYGYT; v_call: TRBV5-6
cdr3_aa: ARDLGQRPYEQY; v_call: TRBV19
cdr3_aa: SVAGNTDTQY; v_call: TRBV29-1
cdr3_aa: ASSSTVGDRSYEQY; v_call: TRBV28
cdr3_aa: ASSLNTGDSYYNEQF; v_call: TRBV5-1
cdr3_aa: ASSLGVRGRGETQY; v_call: TRBV11-2
cdr3_aa: ASSFTEGGRQY; v_call: TRBV7-3
cdr3_aa: ASSWTGTAHWTSSGANVLT; v_call: TRBV5-1
cdr3_aa: ASSDAGWASYGYT; v_call: TRBV6-1
cdr3_aa: ASSSGTGRGRGEQY; v_call: TRBV7-2
cdr3_aa: ASSLASLRGDTQY; v_call: TRBV7-9
cdr3_aa: ASSQVGGWGGYT; v_call: TRBV4-3
cdr3_aa: ASSLEETQY; v_call: TRBV5-1
cdr3_aa: ASSIVGVTEAF; v_call: TRBV19
cdr3_aa: ASSPTGRQPQH; v_call: TRBV6-1